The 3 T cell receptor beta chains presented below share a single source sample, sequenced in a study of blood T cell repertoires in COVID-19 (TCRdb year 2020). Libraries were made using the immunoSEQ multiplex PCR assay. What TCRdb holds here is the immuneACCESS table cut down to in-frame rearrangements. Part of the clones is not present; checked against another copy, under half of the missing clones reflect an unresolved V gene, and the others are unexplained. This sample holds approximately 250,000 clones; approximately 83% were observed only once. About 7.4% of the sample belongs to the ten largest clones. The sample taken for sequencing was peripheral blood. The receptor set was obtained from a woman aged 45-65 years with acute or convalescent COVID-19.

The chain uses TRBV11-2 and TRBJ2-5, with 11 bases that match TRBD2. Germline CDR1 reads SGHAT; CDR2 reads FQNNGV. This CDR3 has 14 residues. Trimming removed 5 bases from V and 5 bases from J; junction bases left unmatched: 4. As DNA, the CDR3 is TGTGCCAGCAGCAGACTAGCGGGATATGAGACCCAGTACTTC. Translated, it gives CASSRLAGYETQYF. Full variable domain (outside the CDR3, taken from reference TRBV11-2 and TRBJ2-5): EAGVAQSPRYKIIEKRQSVAFWCNPISGHATLYWYQQILGQGPKLLIQFQNNGVVDDSQLPKDRFSAERLKGVDSTLKIQPAKLEDSAVYLCASSRLAGYETQYFGPGTRLLVL.

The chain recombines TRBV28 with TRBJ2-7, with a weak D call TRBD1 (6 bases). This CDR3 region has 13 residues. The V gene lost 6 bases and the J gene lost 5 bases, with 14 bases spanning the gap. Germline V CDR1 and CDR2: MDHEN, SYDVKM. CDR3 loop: CASRKQGFDEQYF. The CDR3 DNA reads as TGTGCCAGCAGAAAACAGGGTTTCGACGAGCAGTACTTC.

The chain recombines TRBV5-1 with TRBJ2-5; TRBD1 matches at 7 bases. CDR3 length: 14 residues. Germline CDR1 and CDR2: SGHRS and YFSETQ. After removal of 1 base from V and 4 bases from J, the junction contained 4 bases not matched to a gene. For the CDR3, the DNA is TGCGCCAGCAGCTTGAACAGGGGATCAGAGACCCAGTACTTC. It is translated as CASSLNRGSETQYF.